The T cell receptor beta chain described here comes from a study of CD8 T cells in ankylosing spondylitis. Findings of the study overall: There were earlier reports of some motif variants in reactive arthritis synovial fluid and blood. Apparently characteristic of ankylosing spondylitis blood was a TCR beta motif (roughly eight highly homologous variants). From matched ankylosing spondylitis synovial fluid, disease-linked clones were reportedly recovered at significantly enriched levels.

This clonotype was counted between two and nine times. Its specificity is unknown. Trimming removed 6 bases from V and 1 base from J; junction bases left unmatched: 11. The CDR3 totals 16 residues. Quantitative barcoded 5'-RACE was used to prepare TCR beta libraries. Each CDR3 protein is one row after TCRdb ran MiXCR on the 5' RACE reads. The sample consists of 350,000 to 450,000 distinct CDR3 sequences, 25% to 30% of them appearing once. The rearrangement links TRBV12-3 or TRBV12-4 to TRBJ1-2; 7 bases line up with TRBD1. The receptor's source is a male donor with ankylosing spondylitis. The sample comprised blood, either unsorted or a sorted T cell fraction (not recorded which). DNA of the CDR3: TGTGCCAGCAGATGGACAGGTTCCAGGAGTAACTATGGCTACACCTTC. Its translation: CASRWTGSRSNYGYTF.